A selection of T cell receptor beta chains follows, all from one sample in a study of T-cell reconstitution after alpha-beta-depleted transplantation in children. TCRdb reanalysed the PCR reads using MiXCR and keeps one entry per CDR3 protein. The data contain hundreds of thousands of distinct CDR3 sequences, approximately 10% of them singletons. The input for sequencing was PBMCs from the stem cell graft donor, taken from the stem cell graft. These receptors were obtained from a human donor who donated a stem cell graft to a child with acute myeloid leukemia. Each CDR3 is given with its conserved first and last residue. The D gene is left open where the match is weak.

d_gene	v_gene	j_gene	CDR3aa
TRBD1	TRBV10-3	TRBJ2-7	CAIEAGGREQYF
TRBD1	TRBV5-5	TRBJ2-3	CASSVARDSEDTQYF
TRBD1	TRBV27	TRBJ2-3	CASSNVRTGQADTQYF
.	TRBV12-3/TRBV12-4	TRBJ2-7	CASSPDLYSYEQYF
TRBD2	TRBV20-1	TRBJ2-5	CSARPSSGRARETQYF
TRBD2	TRBV29-1	TRBJ2-3	CSVVLASDTQYF
.	TRBV12-3/TRBV12-4	TRBJ2-1	CASTSDNEQFF
.	TRBV30	TRBJ2-1	CAWTGSYNEQFF
.	TRBV4-2	TRBJ1-4	CASSFRVLNEKLFF
TRBD2	TRBV6-1	TRBJ2-7	CASKLAGVRPEQYF
.	TRBV5-1	TRBJ2-2	CASSGAPTRTGELFF
TRBD1	TRBV24-1	TRBJ2-2	CATSDAYGQGPYANTGELFF
.	TRBV15	TRBJ2-7	CATSPPTVIDYEQYF
TRBD1	TRBV5-1	TRBJ2-1	CASSKTGTGGYEQFF
TRBD1	TRBV5-1	TRBJ2-7	CASSSSHRGTYEQYF
TRBD2	TRBV6-2/TRBV6-3	TRBJ2-1	CASRTRTSGYNEQFF
TRBD2	TRBV2	TRBJ2-1	CASSPDTDYSGNNEQFF
.	TRBV4-3	TRBJ2-5	CASSQDMDAETQYF
TRBD2	TRBV14	TRBJ2-3	CASSQGLRGADTQYF
TRBD2	TRBV12-3/TRBV12-4	TRBJ2-1	CASSFNRRLAGEVGQFF
TRBD1	TRBV2	TRBJ2-7	CASTLRLGGDEQYF
.	TRBV5-6	TRBJ1-5	CASSLPDTSNQPQHF
.	TRBV7-6	TRBJ2-7	CASSLGPRGGQAYEQYF
.	TRBV10-3	TRBJ1-1	CAINPGRENTEAFF